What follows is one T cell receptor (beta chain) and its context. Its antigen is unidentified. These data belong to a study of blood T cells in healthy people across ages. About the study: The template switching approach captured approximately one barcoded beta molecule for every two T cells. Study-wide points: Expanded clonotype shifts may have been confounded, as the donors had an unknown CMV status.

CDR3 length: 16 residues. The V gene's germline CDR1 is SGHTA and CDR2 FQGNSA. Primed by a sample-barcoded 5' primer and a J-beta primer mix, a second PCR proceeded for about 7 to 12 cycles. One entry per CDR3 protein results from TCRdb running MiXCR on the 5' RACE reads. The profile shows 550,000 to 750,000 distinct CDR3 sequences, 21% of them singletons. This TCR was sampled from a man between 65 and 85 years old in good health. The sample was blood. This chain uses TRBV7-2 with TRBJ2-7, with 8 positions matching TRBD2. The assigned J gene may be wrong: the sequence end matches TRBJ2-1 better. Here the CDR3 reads CASSLGGLGHENEQFF. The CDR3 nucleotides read TGTGCCAGCAGCTTAGGGGGACTAGGGCATGAGAATGAGCAGTTCTTC.